This T cell receptor (beta chain) was observed in a study of human versus mouse CDR3 diversity and MHC coevolution. Study-level results: About 6 MHC II alleles selected the human T cells.

The repertoire was sequenced with immunoSEQ multiplex PCR; TCRdb's copy has only in-frame clones and lacks some. The table has about 77,000 clones, around 93% seen once. As to this clone: Its antigen is not identified.

Material: naive CD4+ T cells from blood. The subset is: CD45RO-negative CD62L-positive naive CD4 T cells. The TCR sequence derives from a person between 30 and 69 years old in good health.

CDR3 coding DNA: TGTGCCAGCAGCTTGTCAGACCCAGGACAGCGGGGCTACACCTTC. Translated, it gives CASSLSDPGQRGYTF. The V and J genes are TRBV5-4 and TRBJ1-2, with D possibly TRBD1 on 6 matching bases. Trimming took 1 base from V and 8 from J, leaving 18 bases between them. Germline V CDR1 and CDR2: SGHNT, YYREEE (reference sequence). CDR3 length equals 15 residues.